This T cell receptor beta chain was recorded in a study of neurological immune-mediated disorders. This clonotype was seen at least ten times. Germline-derived CDR1 and CDR2 are SNHLY and FYNNEI. The CDR3 has 15 amino acids. V was cut by 2 bases and J by 3 bases, with 14 bases left in between. TCRdb used MiXCR to reprocess the 5' RACE reads, holding one entry per CDR3 protein. The sample has about 37,000 distinct CDR3 sequences, around a tenth seen once. The rearrangement joins TRBV2 to TRBJ2-7; perhaps TRBD2 as D (6 bases). The receptor's source is a woman in her thirties with HTLV-1-associated myelopathy (HAM/TSP). The specimen was CD4+ T cells from blood. CDR3 sequence reads: CASSEIGRRGYEQYF. The CDR3, as DNA: TGTGCCAGCAGTGAAATAGGGCGGCGGGGCTACGAGCAGTACTTC.